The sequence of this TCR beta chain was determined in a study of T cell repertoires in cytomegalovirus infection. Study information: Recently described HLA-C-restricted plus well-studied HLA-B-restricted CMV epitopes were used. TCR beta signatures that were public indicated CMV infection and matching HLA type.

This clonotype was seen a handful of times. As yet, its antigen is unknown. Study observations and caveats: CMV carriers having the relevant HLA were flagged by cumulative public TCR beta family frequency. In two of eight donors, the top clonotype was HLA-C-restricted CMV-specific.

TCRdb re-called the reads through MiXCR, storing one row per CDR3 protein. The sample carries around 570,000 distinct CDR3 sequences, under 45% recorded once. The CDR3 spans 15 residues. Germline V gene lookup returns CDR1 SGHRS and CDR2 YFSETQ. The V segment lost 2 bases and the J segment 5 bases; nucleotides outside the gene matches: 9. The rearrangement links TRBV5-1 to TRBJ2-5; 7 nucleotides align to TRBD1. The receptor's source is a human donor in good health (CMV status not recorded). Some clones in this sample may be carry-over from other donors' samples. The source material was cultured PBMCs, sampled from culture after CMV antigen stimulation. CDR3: CASSFLGQPWETQYF. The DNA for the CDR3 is TGCGCCAGCAGCTTCCTGGGACAGCCTTGGGAGACCCAGTACTTC.